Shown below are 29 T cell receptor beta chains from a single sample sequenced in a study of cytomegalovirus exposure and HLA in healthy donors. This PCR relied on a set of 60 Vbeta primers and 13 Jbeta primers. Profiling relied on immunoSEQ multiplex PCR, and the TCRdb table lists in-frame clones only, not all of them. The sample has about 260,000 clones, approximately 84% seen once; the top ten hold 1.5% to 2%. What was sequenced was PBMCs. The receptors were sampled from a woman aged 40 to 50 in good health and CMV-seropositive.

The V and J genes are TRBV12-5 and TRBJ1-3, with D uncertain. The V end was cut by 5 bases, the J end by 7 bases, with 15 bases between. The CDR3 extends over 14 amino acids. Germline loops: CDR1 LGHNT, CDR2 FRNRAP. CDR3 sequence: CASGPDGSRNTIYF. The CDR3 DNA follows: TGTGCTAGTGGTCCGGACGGGAGCAGGAACACCATATATTTT.

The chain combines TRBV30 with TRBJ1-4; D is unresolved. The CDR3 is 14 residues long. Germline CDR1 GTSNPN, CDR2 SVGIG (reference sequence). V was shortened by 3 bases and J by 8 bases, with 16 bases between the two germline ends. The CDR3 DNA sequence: TGTGCCTGGAGCGAGGGATTTTCTTTGGAAAAACTGTTTTTT. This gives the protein CAWSEGFSLEKLFF.

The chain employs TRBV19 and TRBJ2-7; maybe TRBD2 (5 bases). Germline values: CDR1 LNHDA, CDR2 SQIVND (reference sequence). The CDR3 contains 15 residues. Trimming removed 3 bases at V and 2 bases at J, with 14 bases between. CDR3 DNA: TGTGCCAGTAGTATCTTAGGAGGCCTCCCCTACGAGCAGTACTTC. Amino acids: CASSILGGLPYEQYF.

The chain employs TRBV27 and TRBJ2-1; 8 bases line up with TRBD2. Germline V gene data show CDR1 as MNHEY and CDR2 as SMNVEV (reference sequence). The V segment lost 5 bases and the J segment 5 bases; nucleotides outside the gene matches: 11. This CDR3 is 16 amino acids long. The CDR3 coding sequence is TGTGCCAGCAGTCTCCTGGGCCAGCGGGGGAACAATGAGCAGTTCTTC. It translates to CASSLLGQRGNNEQFF.

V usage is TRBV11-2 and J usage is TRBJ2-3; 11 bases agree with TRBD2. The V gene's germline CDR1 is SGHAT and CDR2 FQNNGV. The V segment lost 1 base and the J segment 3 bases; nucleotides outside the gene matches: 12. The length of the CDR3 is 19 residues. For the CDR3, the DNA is TGTGCCAGCAGCTTAGGCCCGGGACTAGCGGCAGTTATGACAGATACGCAGTATTTT. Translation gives CASSLGPGLAAVMTDTQYF.

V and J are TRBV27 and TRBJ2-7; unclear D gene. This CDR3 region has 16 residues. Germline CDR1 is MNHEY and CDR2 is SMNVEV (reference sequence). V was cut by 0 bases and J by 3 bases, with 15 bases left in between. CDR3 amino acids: CASSLSIVEPSYEQYF. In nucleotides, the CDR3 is TGTGCCAGCAGTTTATCGATAGTAGAACCGAGCTACGAGCAGTACTTC.

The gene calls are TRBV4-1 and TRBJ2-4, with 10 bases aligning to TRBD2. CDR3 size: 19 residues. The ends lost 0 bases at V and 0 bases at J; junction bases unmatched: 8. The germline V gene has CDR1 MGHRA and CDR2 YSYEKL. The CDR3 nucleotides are TGCGCCAGCAGCCAAGATTCAGCGGGAGGGACTTTAGCCAAAAACATTCAGTACTTC. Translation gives CASSQDSAGGTLAKNIQYF.

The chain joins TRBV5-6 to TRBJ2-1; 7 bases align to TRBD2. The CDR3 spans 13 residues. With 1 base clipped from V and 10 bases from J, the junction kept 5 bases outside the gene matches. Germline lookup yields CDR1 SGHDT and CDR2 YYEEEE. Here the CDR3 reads CASSLTGAGEQFF. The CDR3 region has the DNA TGTGCCAGCAGCTTGACAGGAGCGGGAGAGCAGTTCTTC.

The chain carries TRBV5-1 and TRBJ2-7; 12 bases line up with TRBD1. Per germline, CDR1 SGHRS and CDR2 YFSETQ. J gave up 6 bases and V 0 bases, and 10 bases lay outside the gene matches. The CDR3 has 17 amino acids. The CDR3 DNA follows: TGCGCCAGCAGCTTGGAAGGTGGGGACAGGGGGCCGGGCGAGCAGTACTTC. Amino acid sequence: CASSLEGGDRGPGEQYF. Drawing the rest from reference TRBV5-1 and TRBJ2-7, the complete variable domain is KAGVTQTPRYLIKTRGQQVTLSCSPISGHRSVSWYQQTPGQGLQFLFEYFSETQRNKGNFPGRFSGRQFSNSRSEMNVSTLELGDSALYLCASSLEGGDRGPGEQYFGPGTRLTVT.

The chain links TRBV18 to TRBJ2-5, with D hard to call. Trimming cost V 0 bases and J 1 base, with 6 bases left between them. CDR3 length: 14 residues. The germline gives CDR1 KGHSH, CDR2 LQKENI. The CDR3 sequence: CASSPPNSQETQYF. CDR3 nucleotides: TGTGCCAGCTCACCACCGAACAGCCAAGAGACCCAGTACTTC.

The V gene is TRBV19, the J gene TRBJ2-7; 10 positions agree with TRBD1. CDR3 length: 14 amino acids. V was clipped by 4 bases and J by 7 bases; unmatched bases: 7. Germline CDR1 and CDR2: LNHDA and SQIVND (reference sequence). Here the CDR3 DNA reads TGTGCCAGTAGTAAAGGGGACAGGGGAGGGGAGCAGTACTTC. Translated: CASSKGDRGGEQYF.

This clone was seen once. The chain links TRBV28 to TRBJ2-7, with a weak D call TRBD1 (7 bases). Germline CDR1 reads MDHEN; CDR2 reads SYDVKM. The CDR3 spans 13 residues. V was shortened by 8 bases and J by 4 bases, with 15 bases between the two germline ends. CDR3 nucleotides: TGTGCCAGCGCCCAGGGGGGCGTGTACGAGCAGTACTTC. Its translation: CASAQGGVYEQYF.

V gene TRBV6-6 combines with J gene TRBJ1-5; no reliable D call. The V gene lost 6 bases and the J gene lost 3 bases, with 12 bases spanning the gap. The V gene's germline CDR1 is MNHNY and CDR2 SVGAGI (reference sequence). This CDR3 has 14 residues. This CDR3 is CASSHDISNQPQHF. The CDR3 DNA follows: TGTGCCAGCAGCCATGACATTTCCAATCAGCCCCAGCATTTT.

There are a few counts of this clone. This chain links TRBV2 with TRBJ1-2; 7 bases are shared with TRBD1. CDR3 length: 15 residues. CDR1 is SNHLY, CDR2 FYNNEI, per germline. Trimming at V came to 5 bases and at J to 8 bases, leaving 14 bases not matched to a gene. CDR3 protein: CASSLTERGLGGYTF. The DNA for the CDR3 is TGTGCCAGCAGTCTAACCGAAAGGGGGCTAGGCGGCTACACCTTC.

The CDR3 reads CASSSYGGRDNEQFF. The CDR3 DNA reads as TGTGCCAGCAGCTCCTATGGCGGGCGGGACAATGAGCAGTTCTTC. V is TRBV7-6 and J is TRBJ2-1; tentative D call: TRBD2 (5 bases). Trimming pared 4 bases from V and 5 bases from J, leaving 15 bases between. CDR3 size: 15 residues. CDR1 is SGHVS, CDR2 FNYEAQ, per germline.

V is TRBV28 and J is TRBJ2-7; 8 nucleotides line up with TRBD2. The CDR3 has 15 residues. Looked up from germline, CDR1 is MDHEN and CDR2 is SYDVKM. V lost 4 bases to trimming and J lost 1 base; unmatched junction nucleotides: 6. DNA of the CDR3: TGTGCCAGCAGTTCAGCGGGAGCGACTTCCTACGAGCAGTACTTC. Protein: CASSSAGATSYEQYF.

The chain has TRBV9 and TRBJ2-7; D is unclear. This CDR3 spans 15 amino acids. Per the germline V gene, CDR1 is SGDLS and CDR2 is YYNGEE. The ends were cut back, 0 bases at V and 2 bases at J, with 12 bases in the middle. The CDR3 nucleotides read TGTGCCAGCAGCGTAGAGGTCGGGTCAACCTACGAGCAGTACTTC. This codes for CASSVEVGSTYEQYF.

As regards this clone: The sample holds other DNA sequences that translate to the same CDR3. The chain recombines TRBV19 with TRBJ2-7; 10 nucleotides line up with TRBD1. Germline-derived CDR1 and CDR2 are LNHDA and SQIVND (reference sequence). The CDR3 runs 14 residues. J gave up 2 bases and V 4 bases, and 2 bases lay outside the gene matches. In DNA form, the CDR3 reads TGTGCCAGTAGTACGACAGGGGGCCCCTACGAGCAGTACTTC. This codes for CASSTTGGPYEQYF.

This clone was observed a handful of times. CDR3 sequence: CASSSLAGARFNNEQFF. DNA for the CDR3: TGTGCCAGCAGTTCACTAGCGGGAGCTCGTTTTAACAATGAGCAGTTCTTC. The V gene is TRBV27, the J gene TRBJ2-1; 11 bases agree with TRBD2. The germline gives CDR1 MNHEY, CDR2 SMNVEV (reference sequence). Trimming at V came to 4 bases and at J to 5 bases, leaving 10 bases not matched to a gene. The CDR3 has 17 amino acids.

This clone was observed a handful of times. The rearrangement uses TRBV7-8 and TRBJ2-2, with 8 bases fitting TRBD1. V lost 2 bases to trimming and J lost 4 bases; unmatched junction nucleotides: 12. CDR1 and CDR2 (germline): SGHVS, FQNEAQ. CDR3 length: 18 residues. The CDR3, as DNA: TGTGCCAGCAGCTTATATCTAACCGGGACAGGCGCCACCGGGGAGCTGTTTTTT. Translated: CASSLYLTGTGATGELFF.

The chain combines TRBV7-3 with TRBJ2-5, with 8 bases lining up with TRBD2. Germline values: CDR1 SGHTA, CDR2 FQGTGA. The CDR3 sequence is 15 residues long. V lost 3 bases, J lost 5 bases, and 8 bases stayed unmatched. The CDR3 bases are TGTGCCAGCAGCTTGACCGGGAGGGCCGGGGAGACCCAGTACTTC. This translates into CASSLTGRAGETQYF.

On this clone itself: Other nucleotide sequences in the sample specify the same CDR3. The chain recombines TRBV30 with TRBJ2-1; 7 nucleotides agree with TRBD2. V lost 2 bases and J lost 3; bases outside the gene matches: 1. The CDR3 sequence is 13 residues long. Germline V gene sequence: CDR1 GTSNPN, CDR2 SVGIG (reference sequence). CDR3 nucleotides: TGTGCCTGGAGTAGCGGGATCTACAATGAGCAGTTCTTC. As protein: CAWSSGIYNEQFF. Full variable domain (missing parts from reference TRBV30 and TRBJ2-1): SQTIHQWPATLVQPVGSPLSLECTVEGTSNPNLYWYRQAAGRGLQLLFYSVGIGQISSEVPQNLSASRPQDRQFILSSKKLLLSDSGFYLCAWSSGIYNEQFFGPGTRLTVL.

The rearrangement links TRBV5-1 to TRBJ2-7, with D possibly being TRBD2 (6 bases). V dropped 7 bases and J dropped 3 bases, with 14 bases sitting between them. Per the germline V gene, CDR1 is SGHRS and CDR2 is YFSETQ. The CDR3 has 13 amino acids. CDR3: CASSRPGDYEQYF. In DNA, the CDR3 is TGCGCCAGCTCCCGACCGGGGGACTACGAGCAGTACTTC.

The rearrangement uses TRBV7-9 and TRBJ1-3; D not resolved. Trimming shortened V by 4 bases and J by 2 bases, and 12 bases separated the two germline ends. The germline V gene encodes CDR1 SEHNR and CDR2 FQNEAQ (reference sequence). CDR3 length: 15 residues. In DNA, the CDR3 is TGTGCCAGCAGCTCAAAAGAGCAGGCTGGAAACACCATATATTTT. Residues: CASSSKEQAGNTIYF.

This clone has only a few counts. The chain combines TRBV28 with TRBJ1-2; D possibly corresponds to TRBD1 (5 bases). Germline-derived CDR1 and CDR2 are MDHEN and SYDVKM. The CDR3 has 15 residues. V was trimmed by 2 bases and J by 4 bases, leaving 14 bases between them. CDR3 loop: CASSLAPGRGYGYTF. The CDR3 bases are TGTGCCAGCAGTTTAGCCCCAGGGCGAGGCTATGGCTACACCTTC.

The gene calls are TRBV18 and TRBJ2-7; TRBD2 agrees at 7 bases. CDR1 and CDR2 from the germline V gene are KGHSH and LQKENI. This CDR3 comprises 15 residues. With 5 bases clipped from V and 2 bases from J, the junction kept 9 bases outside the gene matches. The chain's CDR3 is CASSRTAGDAYEQYF. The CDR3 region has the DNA TGTGCCAGCTCAAGAACGGCGGGAGACGCCTACGAGCAGTACTTC.

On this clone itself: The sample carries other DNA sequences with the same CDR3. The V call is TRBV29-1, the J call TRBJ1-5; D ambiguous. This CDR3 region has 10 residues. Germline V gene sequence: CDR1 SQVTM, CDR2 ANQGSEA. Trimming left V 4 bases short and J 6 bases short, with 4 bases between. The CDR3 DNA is TGCAGCGTTGGGAGTCAGCCCCAGCATTTT. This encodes CSVGSQPQHF.

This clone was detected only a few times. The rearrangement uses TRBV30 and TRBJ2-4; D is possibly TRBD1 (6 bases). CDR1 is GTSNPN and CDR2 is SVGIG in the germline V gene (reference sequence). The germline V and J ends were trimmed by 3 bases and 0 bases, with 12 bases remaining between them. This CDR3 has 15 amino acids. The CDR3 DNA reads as TGTGCCTGGAGCGGACAGACCCTAGCCAAAAACATTCAGTACTTC. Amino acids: CAWSGQTLAKNIQYF.

The CDR3 reads CAWSGAQAMFSEQFF. For the CDR3, the DNA is TGTGCCTGGAGCGGAGCCCAAGCCATGTTCAGTGAGCAGTTCTTC. The chain links TRBV30 to TRBJ2-1; D gene ambiguous. V dropped 3 bases and J dropped 9 bases, with 21 bases sitting between them. CDR1 is GTSNPN, CDR2 SVGIG, per germline (reference sequence). The CDR3 is 15 amino acids. The full variable domain, completed using reference TRBV30 and TRBJ2-1, is SQTIHQWPATLVQPVGSPLSLECTVEGTSNPNLYWYRQAAGRGLQLLFYSVGIGQISSEVPQNLSASRPQDRQFILSSKKLLLSDSGFYLCAWSGAQAMFSEQFFGPGTRLTVL.